This TCR beta chain was sequenced for a study of PD-1 blockade in classical Hodgkin lymphoma (dated by TCRdb to about 2020). Regarding the research as a whole: Nivolumab dosing was 3 mg/kg intravenously every 2 weeks, continuing until either disease progression or unacceptable toxicity. A peripheral blood immune signature of response to PD-1 blockade in classical Hodgkin lymphoma was defined using TCR beta sequencing and CyTOF.

A remark on this clone: The antigen this receptor binds is unknown. No much larger clone is present one base from it, and per-base qualities are unavailable.

General study outcomes and caveats: Baseline TCR diversity was reported as lower in newly diagnosed patients than in healthy donors, and lower still in relapsed/refractory patients. Patients starting nivolumab less than 1 year after ASCT had lower diversity and were excluded from later analyses to avoid confounding by immune reconstitution. Trial patients achieving complete response had baseline diversity similar to newly diagnosed patients, whereas partial responders and progressors had significantly lower diversity. The study covered only a single clinical trial cohort, and the causes of the repertoire differences, possibly disease activity or prior therapy, were still not defined. A significant rise by C4D1 was seen in CD4+ but not CD8+ TCR diversity (p=0.0027 vs p=0.16), with the rise being most apparent in complete responders (p=0.02).

The Qiagen DNeasy kit was used to extract genomic DNA both from unsorted PBMCs and from the negatively selected CD4+ and CD8+ fractions. Amplification of TCR beta CDR3 regions was done by immunoSEQ multiplex PCR with primers that anneal to V and J segments. A synthetic immune receptor repertoire was used to minimize amplification bias, and any remaining bias was removed computationally after sequencing. Per the source publication's procedure: Custom Python scripts were used to quantify repertoire diversity as the Shannon entropy index. Unsorted, CD4+ and CD8+ repertoires were analyzed separately, except in combined analyses where CD4+ and CD8+ sequences were merged in silico. Clonal expansion was defined as a frequency increase of at least 2-fold after treatment compared with C1D1, and clones undetected at baseline were assigned a pseudocount of 0.5. Clones with 0 or 1 copy at C1D1 were defined as singleton clones, while clones with 2 or more copies were defined as non-singleton clones. Clones expanded in unsorted samples were assigned a CD4+, CD8+ or unknown annotation through matching of protein sequences in sorted samples from the same patient. Wilcoxon tests on paired samples were used to test changes in diversity from C1D1 to C4D1. Held by TCRdb, this immuneACCESS table contains in-frame sequences only and omits some clones. Under half of the omission traces to an unresolved V gene where checked; the cause of the rest is unknown. The V and J calls and clone size come from that table; D and trimming were worked out from the DNA. The sample data list 20,000 to 25,000 clones, and roughly 76% of these were observed just once. 1% to 1.5% of the sample belongs to the ten largest clones.

The germline V gene gives CDR1 as SGHRS and CDR2 as YFSETQ. The germline V and J ends show losses of 2 bases and 6 bases respectively, and no gene match explains 6 bases of the junction. Its CDR3 holds 16 amino acids, cysteine through phenylalanine. The entry retains the CDR3 DNA only, 48 bases that are in frame from base 1. The time point label, as the study defines it: cycle 4 day 1 (C4D1), after less than 7 weeks of nivolumab. Relapse after autologous stem cell transplantation had occurred in all trial patients, and cohorts A, B and C were distinguished by prior brentuximab vedotin exposure. Magnetic negative selection with a Miltenyi CD4+ T cell isolation kit was used to purify CD4+ T cells from thawed PBMCs. The trial cohort comprised more than 55 patients with relapsed/refractory classical Hodgkin lymphoma whose best overall responses were complete response, partial response or progressive disease. In the multi-cohort phase II CheckMate 205 trial, trial patients received single-agent nivolumab. An independent review committee assessed best overall response by applying the 2007 International Working Group response criteria. Trial PBMCs were collected just before the start of nivolumab (C1D1) and during therapy at cycle 2 day 1 and cycle 4 day 1. Peripheral blood was collected in 8 mL Vacutainer Cell Preparation Tubes, from which PBMCs were isolated by centrifugation and then cryopreserved. Purified CD4+ and CD8+ fractions were prepared only for cases with an additional available PBMC sample. Magnetically labelled cells were removed on LS columns in a quadroMACS separator, and the flow-through was collected as the purified fraction.

The material was CD4+ T cells from blood, obtained before the fourth cycle of nivolumab. Recombination joined TRBV5-1 with TRBJ1-4; a stretch of 11 junction bases matches TRBD1. The receptor was isolated from a human donor with classical Hodgkin lymphoma. The CDR3 in this case is CASSFSPGQGDEKLFF. In nucleotides, the sequence is TGCGCCAGCAGCTTCTCCCCGGGACAGGGGGATGAAAAACTGTTTTTT.